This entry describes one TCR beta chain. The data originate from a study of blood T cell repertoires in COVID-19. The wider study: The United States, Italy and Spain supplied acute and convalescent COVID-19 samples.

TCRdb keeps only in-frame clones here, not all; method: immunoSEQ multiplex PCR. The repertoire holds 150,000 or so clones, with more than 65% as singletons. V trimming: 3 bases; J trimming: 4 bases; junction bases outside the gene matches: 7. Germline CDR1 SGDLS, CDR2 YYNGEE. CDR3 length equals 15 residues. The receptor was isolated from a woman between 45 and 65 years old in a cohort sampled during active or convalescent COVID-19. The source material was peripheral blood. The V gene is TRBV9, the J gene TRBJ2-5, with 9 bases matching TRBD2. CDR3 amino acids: CASSAWAGGLETQYF. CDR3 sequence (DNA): TGTGCCAGCAGCGCCTGGGCGGGGGGGTTAGAGACCCAGTACTTC. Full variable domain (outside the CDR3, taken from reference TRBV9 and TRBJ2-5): DSGVTQTPKHLITATGQRVTLRCSPRSGDLSVYWYQQSLDQGLQFLIQYYNGEERAKGNILERFSAQQFPDLHSELNLSSLELGDSALYFCASSAWAGGLETQYFGPGTRLLVL.